This passage covers 4 T cell receptor beta chains from one sample sequenced in a study of identifying expanded T cells in peripheral blood. Sequencing used immunoSEQ multiplex PCR; TCRdb keeps in-frame clones, though not all of them. Seen here are 70,000 to 95,000 clones, about 90% observed once, and the top ten hold around 4.3%. Sequences were obtained from blood. The receptors originated from a person aged 18 to 70 in good health.

This clone showed up just a few times. V and J are TRBV6-4 and TRBJ2-1; 9 positions match TRBD2. The V gene's germline CDR1 is MRHNA and CDR2 SNTAGT. The V and J ends lost 0 bases and 3 bases, in that order; junction bases with no gene match: 0. The CDR3 totals 15 residues. CDR3 in DNA: TGTGCCAGCAGTGACTCACTAGCGGGCTACAATGAGCAGTTCTTC. Translated: CASSDSLAGYNEQFF.

The DNA of the CDR3 is TGTGCCAGCAGGCGAGGGACCGAGAACTACGAGCAGTACTTC. As protein: CASRRGTENYEQYF. The chain links TRBV7-9 to TRBJ2-7, with D possibly being TRBD1 or TRBD2 (5 bases each). V dropped 6 bases and J dropped 3 bases, with 15 bases sitting between them. The CDR3 covers 14 residues. Germline V lookup: CDR1 SEHNR, CDR2 FQNEAQ (reference sequence).

The chain is built from TRBV6-1 and TRBJ1-2; tentatively, D is TRBD1 (5 bases). The CDR3 is made up of 15 amino acids. Germline loops: CDR1 MNHNS, CDR2 SASEGT. V shed 3 bases and J shed 1 base, with 12 bases lying between them. This chain's CDR3 is CASSDYIQGNYGYTF. CDR3 bases: TGTGCCAGCAGTGATTACATCCAGGGTAACTATGGCTACACCTTC.

The chain employs TRBV10-1 and TRBJ2-3; 9 nucleotides agree with TRBD1. Germline values: CDR1 WNHNN, CDR2 SYGVQD (reference sequence). J gave up 2 bases and V 8 bases, and 5 bases lay outside the gene matches. This CDR3 region has 14 residues. This CDR3 reads CASAGDRDTDTQYF. The DNA of the CDR3 is TGCGCCAGCGCCGGGGACAGGGACACAGATACGCAGTATTTT.